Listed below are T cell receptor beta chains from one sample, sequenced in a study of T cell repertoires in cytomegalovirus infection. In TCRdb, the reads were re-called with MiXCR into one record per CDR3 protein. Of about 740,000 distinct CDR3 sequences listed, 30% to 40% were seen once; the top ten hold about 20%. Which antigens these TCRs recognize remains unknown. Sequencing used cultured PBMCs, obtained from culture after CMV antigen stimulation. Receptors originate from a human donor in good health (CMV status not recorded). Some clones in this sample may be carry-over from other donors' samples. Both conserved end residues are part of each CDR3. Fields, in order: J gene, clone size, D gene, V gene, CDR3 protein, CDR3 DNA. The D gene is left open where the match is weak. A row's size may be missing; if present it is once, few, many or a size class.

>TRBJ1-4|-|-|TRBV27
CASSLYPDPAKLFF
TGTGCCAGCAGTTTATACCCGGATCCTGCAAAACTGTTTTTT
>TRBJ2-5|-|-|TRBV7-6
CASSLLFSQVGETQYF
TGTGCCAGCAGCTTATTATTCAGCCAGGTTGGGGAGACCCAGTACTTC
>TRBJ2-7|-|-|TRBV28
CASSLYSPNYEQYF
TGTGCCAGCAGTTTATACAGTCCGAACTACGAGCAGTACTTC
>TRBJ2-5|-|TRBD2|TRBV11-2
CASSHRRRVWLAGARETQYF
TGTGCCAGCAGCCACCGCAGGAGGGTCTGGCTAGCGGGAGCCCGAGAGACCCAGTACTTC
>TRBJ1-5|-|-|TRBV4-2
CASSQQDQPQHF
TGTGCCAGCAGCCAACAAGATCAGCCCCAGCATTTT
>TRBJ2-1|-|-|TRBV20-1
CSARLPGDSNEQFF
TGCAGTGCTAGGCTCCCCGGAGACTCCAATGAGCAGTTCTTC
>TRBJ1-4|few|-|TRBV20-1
CSARGTTPNEKLFF
TGCAGTGCTAGAGGGACAACCCCTAATGAAAAACTGTTTTTT
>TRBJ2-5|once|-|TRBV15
CATSRGGSIETQYF
TGTGCCACCAGCAGAGGGGGGAGTATAGAGACCCAGTACTTC
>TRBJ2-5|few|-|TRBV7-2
CASSPFRVQETQYF
TGTGCCAGCTCCCCCTTCCGGGTCCAAGAGACCCAGTACTTC
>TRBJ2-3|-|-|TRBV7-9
CASSTQTGSGTDTQYF
TGTGCCAGCAGCACACAGACAGGTTCTGGCACAGATACGCAGTATTTT
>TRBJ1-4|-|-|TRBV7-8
CASSPTRGANEKLFF
TGTGCCAGCAGCCCGACCCGGGGGGCTAATGAAAAACTGTTTTTT
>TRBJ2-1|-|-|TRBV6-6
CASSPGTYSSYNEQFF
TGTGCCAGCAGCCCCGGGACGTACAGCTCCTACAATGAGCAGTTCTTC
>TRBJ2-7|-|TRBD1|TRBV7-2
CASSPSGAGGPIGYEQYF
TGTGCCAGCAGCCCCTCCGGGGCAGGGGGCCCTATTGGCTACGAGCAGTACTTC
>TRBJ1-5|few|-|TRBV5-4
CASSMWGSNQPQHF
TGTGCCAGCAGCATGTGGGGGAGCAATCAGCCCCAGCATTTT
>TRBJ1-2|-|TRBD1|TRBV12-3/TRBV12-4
CASSLGTGSYGYTF
TGTGCCAGCAGTTTAGGGACAGGGTCCTATGGCTACACCTTC
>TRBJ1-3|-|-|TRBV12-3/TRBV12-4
CASSKPTRRNTIYF
TGTGCCAGCAGTAAACCGACACGAAGAAACACCATATATTTT
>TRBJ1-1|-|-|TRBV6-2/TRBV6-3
CASSHMGTEAFF
TGTGCCAGCAGTCACATGGGCACTGAAGCTTTCTTT
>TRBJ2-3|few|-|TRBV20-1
CSARDLRSSTDTQYF
TGCAGTGCTAGAGACCTCCGATCTAGCACAGATACGCAGTATTTT
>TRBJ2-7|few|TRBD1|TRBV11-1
CASSLAGQGDEQYF
TGTGCCAGCAGCTTAGCGGGACAGGGGGACGAGCAGTACTTC
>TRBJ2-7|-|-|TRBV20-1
CSARNYKSSYEQYF
TGCAGTGCTAGAAATTACAAGAGCTCCTACGAGCAGTACTTC
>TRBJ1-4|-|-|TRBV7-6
CATRRSGKANEKLFF
TGTGCCACCCGCCGGAGTGGGAAAGCTAATGAAAAACTGTTTTTT
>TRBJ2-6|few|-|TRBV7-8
CASSYSRVLTYGANVLTF
TGTGCCAGCAGCTACTCCAGGGTACTTACCTATGGGGCCAACGTCCTGACTTTC
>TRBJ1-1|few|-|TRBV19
CASSISQATEAFF
TGTGCCAGTAGTATAAGTCAAGCCACTGAAGCTTTCTTT
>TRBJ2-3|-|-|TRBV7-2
CASSTGVRTYTQYF
TGTGCCAGCAGCACCGGGGTTCGAACCTATACGCAGTATTTT
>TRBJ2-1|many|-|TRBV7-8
CASSQRPTYNEQFF
TGTGCCAGCAGTCAGCGTCCTACGTACAATGAGCAGTTCTTC
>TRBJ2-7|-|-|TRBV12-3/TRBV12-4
CASSLSGGGPSYEQYF
TGTGCCAGCAGTTTATCAGGGGGGGGTCCCAGCTACGAGCAGTACTTC
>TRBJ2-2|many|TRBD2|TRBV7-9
CASSPEGAGPTRGELFF
TGTGCCAGCAGCCCCGAGGGAGCGGGACCCACCCGAGGGGAGCTGTTTTTT
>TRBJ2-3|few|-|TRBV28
CASREQGGTDTQYF
TGTGCCAGCAGAGAGCAGGGGGGGACAGATACGCAGTATTTT
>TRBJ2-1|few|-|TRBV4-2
CASSQVAHPNEQFF
TGTGCCAGCAGCCAAGTGGCTCACCCCAATGAGCAGTTCTTC
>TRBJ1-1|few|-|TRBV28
CASSPRFPIKLNTEAFF
TGTGCCAGCAGTCCCCGATTCCCGATTAAGCTGAACACTGAAGCTTTCTTT
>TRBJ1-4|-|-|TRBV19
CASRDIEEKLFF
TGTGCCAGTCGGGACATCGAGGAAAAACTGTTTTTT
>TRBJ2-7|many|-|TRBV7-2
CASSLAFSTGIYEQYF
TGTGCCAGCAGCTTAGCGTTTTCCACGGGGATATACGAGCAGTACTTC